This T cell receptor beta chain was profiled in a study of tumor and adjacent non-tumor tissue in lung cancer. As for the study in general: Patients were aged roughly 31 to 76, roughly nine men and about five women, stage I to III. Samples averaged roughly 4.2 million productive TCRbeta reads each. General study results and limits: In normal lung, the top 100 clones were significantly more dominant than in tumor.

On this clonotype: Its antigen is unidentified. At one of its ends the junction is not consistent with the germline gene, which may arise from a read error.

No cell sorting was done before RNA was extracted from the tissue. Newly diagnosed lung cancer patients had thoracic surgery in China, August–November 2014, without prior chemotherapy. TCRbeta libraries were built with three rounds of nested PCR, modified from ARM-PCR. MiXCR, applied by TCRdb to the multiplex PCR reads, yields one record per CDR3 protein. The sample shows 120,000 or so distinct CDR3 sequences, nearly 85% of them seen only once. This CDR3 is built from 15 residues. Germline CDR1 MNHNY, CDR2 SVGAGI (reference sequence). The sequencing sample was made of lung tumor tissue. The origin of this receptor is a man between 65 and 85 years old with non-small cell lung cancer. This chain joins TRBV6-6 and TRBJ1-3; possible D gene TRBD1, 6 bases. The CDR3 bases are TGTGCCAGCAGCATCTTGCGACAGGTGGGAAACACTATATATTTT. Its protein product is CASSILRQVGNTIYF.